The 4 T cell receptor beta chains in this list originate from one sample, sequenced in a study of blood T cell repertoires in COVID-19 (dated by TCRdb to the early 2020s). Library generation was performed with the immunoSEQ multiplex PCR assay. Here the immuneACCESS table is served through TCRdb, limited to in-frame sequences with V and J called. Missing clones are a known gap in these copies; in checked studies unresolved V genes cover under half, and the rest lacks a known reason. The sample table records 200,000 or so clones; 84% of these occur just once. Of the sample, less than 8.5% is held by the ten largest clones. The sequencing input was PBMCs or T cells enriched from blood (not recorded which). These receptors all stem from a middle-aged man who had recovered from COVID-19.

The genes are TRBV4-1 and TRBJ1-2, with 10 bases fitting TRBD1. V gave up 4 bases and J gave up 2 bases; unmatched junction bases: 7. There are 16 residues in the CDR3. The germline gives CDR1 MGHRA, CDR2 YSYEKL. CDR3 DNA sequence: TGCGCCAGCAGCCTGATTGGACAGGGGGACAACTATGGCTACACCTTC. Its protein product is CASSLIGQGDNYGYTF.

Notes on this clone: Since a much larger clone is just one base distant, this may be a read error. Within the sample, other DNA sequences also encode this same CDR3. The V and J genes are TRBV27 and TRBJ1-1; 10 positions agree with TRBD1. CDR1 and CDR2 from the germline V gene are MNHEY and SMNVEV (reference sequence). The CDR3 spans 14 residues. V was clipped by 5 bases and J by 2 bases; unmatched bases: 2. The CDR3 region has the DNA TGTGCCAGCAGTCGACAGGGGGCTAACACTGAAGCTTTCTTT. Translated: CASSRQGANTEAFF.

In this sample, this clone turned up a few times. V and J are TRBV28 and TRBJ1-3; D remains ambiguous. Germline lookup yields CDR1 MDHEN and CDR2 SYDVKM. V was shortened by 4 bases and J by 0 bases, with 10 bases between the two germline ends. The CDR3 spans 15 residues. The CDR3 nucleotides read TGTGCCAGCAGTTGGAGGCCGAGCTCTGGAAACACCATATATTTT. Protein sequence: CASSWRPSSGNTIYF.

The chain links TRBV5-1 to TRBJ1-2; possible D gene TRBD1, 6 bases. This CDR3 contains 18 residues. CDR1 SGHRS and CDR2 YFSETQ come from the germline V gene. V was shortened by 3 bases and J by 3 bases, with 24 bases between the two germline ends. CDR3 loop: CASSSVPRGTRKDYGYTF. CDR3 nucleotides: TGCGCCAGCAGCTCGGTACCCAGGGGTACGAGGAAGGACTATGGCTACACCTTC.